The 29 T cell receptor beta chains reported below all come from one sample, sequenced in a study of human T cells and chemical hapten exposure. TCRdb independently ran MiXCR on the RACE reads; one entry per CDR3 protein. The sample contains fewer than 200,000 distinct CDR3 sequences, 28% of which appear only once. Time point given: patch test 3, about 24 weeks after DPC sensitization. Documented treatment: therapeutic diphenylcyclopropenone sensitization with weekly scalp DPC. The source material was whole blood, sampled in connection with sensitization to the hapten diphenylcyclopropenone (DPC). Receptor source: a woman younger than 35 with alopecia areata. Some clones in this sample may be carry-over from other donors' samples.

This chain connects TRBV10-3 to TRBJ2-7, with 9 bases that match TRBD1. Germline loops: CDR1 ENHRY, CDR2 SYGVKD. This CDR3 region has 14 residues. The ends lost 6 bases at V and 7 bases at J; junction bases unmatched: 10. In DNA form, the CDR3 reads TGTGCCATCAGCCCGACAGGGGGGTTGAGGGAGCAGTACTTC. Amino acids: CAISPTGGLREQYF.

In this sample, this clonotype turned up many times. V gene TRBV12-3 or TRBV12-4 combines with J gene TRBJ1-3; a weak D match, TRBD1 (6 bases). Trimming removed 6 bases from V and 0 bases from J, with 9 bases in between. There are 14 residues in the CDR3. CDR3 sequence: CASRSTGSGNTIYF. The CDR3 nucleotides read TGTGCCAGCAGGTCGACAGGCTCTGGAAACACCATATATTTT.

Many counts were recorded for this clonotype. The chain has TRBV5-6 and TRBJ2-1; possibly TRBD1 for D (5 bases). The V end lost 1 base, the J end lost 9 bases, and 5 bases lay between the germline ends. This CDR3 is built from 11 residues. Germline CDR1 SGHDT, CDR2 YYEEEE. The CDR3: CASSLQGEQFF. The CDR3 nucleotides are TGTGCCAGCAGCTTGCAGGGTGAGCAGTTCTTC.

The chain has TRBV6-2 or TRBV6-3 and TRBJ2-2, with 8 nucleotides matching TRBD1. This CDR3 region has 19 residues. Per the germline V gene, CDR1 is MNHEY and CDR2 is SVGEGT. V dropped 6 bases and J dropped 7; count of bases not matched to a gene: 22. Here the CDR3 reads CASSPLLNSQGQEVGELFF. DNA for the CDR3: TGTGCCAGCAGCCCCCTATTGAACTCCCAGGGACAGGAGGTCGGGGAGCTGTTTTTT.

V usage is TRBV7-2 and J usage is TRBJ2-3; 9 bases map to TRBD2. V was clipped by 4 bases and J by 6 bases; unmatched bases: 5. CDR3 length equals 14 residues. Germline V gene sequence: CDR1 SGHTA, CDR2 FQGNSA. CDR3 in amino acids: CASSSLGLADTQYF. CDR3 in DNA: TGTGCCAGCAGCTCCCTAGGACTAGCGGATACGCAGTATTTT. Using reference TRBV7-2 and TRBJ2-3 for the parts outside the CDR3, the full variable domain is GAGVSQSPSNKVTEKGKDVELRCDPISGHTALYWYRQSLGQGLEFLIYFQGNSAPDKSGLPSDRFSAERTGGSVSTLTIQRTQQEDSAVYLCASSSLGLADTQYFGPGTRLTVL.

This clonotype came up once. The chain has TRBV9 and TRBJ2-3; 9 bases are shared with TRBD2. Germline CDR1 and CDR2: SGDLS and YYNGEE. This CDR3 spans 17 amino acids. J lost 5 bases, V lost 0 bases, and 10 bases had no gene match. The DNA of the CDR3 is TGTGCCAGCAGCGTAGGGGGACTAGCTTTCCCCAAAGATACGCAGTATTTT. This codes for CASSVGGLAFPKDTQYF.

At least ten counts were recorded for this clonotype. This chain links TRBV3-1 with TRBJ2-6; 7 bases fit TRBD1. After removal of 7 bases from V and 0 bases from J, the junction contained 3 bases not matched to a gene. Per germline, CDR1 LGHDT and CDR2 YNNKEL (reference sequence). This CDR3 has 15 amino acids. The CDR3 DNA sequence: TGTGCCAGCACTGCAGGGGGCTCTGGGGCCAACGTCCTGACTTTC. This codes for CASTAGGSGANVLTF.

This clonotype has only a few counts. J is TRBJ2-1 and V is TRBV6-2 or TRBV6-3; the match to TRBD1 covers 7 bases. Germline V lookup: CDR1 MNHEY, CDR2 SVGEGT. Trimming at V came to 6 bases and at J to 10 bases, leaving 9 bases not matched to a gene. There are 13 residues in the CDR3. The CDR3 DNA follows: TGTGCCAGCAGCACTACAGGGGTTTACGAGCAGTTCTTC. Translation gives CASSTTGVYEQFF.

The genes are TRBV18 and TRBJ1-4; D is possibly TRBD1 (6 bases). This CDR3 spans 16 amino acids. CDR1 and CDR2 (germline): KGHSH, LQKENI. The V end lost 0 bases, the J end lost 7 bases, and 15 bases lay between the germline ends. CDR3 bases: TGTGCCAGCTCACCACCGGGGGGCTGGGTAGGTGAAAAACTGTTTTTT. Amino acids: CASSPPGGWVGEKLFF.

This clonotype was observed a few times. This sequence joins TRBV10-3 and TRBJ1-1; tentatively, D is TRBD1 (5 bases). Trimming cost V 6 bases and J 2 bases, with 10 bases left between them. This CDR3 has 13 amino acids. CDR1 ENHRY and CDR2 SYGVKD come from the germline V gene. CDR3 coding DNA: TGTGCCATCAGAGGGACGGCTAACACTGAAGCTTTCTTT. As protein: CAIRGTANTEAFF.

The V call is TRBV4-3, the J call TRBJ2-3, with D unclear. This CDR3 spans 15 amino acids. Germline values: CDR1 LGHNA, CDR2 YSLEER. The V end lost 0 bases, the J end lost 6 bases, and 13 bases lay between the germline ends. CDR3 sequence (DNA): TGCGCCAGCAGCCAAGAGGGGAAAGGGTCGGATACGCAGTATTTT. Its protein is CASSQEGKGSDTQYF.

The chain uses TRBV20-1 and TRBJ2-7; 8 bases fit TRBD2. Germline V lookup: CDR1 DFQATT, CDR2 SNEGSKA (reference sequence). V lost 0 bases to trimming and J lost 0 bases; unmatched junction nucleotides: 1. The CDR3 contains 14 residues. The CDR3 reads CSARDGRASYEQYF. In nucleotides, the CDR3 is TGCAGTGCTAGAGACGGGAGGGCCTCCTACGAGCAGTACTTC.

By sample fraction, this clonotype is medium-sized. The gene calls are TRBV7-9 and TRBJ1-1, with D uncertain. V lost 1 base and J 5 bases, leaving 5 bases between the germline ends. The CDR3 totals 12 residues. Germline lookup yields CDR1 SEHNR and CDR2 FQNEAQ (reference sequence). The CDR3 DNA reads TGTGCCAGCAGCTTAGTCGTGACTGAAGCTTTCTTT. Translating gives CASSLVVTEAFF.

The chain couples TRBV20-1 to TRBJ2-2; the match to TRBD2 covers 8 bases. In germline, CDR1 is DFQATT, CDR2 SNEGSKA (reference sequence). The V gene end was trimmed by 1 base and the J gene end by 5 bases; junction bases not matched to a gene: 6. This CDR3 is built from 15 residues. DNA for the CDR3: TGCAGTGCTAGAGCTCGGGGGGGCCGAACCGGGGAGCTGTTTTTT. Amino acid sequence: CSARARGGRTGELFF.

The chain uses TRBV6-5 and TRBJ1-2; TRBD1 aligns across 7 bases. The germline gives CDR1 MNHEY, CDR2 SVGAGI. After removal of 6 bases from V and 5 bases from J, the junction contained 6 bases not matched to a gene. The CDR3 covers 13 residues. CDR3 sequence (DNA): TGTGCCAGCAGCCTTGACAGGGAGTATGGCTACACCTTC. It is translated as CASSLDREYGYTF.

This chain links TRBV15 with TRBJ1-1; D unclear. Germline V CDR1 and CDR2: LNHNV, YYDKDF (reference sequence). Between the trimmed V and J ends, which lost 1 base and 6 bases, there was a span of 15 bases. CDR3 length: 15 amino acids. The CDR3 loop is CATSRGYGEGAEAFF. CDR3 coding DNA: TGTGCCACCAGCAGAGGGTACGGGGAAGGTGCTGAAGCTTTCTTT.

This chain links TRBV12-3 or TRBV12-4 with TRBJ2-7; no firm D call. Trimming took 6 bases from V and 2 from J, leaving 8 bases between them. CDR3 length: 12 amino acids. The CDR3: CASRSVPYEQYF. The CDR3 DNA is TGTGCCAGCAGGTCGGTACCCTACGAGCAGTACTTC.

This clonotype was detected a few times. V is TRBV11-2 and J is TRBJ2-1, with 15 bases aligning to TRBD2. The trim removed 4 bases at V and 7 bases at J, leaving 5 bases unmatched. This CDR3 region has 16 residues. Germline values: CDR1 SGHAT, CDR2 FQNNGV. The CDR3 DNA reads TGTGCCAGCAGCTCGGGACTAGCGGGGGGACTTAATGAGCAGTTCTTC. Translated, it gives CASSSGLAGGLNEQFF.

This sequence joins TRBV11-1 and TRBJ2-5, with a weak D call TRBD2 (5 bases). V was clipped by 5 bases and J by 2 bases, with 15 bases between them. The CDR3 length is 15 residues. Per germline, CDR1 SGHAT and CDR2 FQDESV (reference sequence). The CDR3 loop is CASSLPSGLQETQYF. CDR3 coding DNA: TGTGCCAGCAGCCTACCGTCGGGATTACAAGAGACCCAGTACTTC.

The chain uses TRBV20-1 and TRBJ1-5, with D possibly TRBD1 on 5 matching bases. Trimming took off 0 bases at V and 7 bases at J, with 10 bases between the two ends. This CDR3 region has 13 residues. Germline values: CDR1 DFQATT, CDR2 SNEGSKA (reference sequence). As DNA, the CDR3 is TGCAGTGCTAGAGAAGGGGTTCGGCAGCCCCAGCATTTT. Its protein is CSAREGVRQPQHF.

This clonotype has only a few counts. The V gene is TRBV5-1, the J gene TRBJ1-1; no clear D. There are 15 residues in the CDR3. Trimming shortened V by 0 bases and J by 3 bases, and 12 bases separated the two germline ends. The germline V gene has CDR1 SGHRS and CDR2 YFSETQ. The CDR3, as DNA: TGCGCCAGCAGCTTGGCCACCAGTTGGGACACTGAAGCTTTCTTT. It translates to CASSLATSWDTEAFF.

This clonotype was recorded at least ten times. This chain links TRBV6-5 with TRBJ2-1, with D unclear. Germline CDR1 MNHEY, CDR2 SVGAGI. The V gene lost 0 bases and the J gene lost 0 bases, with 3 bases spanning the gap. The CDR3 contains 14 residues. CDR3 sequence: CASSYSTSYNEQFF. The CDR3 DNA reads TGTGCCAGCAGTTACTCGACCTCCTACAATGAGCAGTTCTTC.

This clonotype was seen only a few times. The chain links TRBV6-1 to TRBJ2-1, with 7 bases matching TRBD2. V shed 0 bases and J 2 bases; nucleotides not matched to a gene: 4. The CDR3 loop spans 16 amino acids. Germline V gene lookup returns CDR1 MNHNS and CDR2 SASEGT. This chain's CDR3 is CASSEARRGTYNEQFF. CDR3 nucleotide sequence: TGTGCCAGCAGTGAAGCTCGGCGGGGGACCTACAATGAGCAGTTCTTC.

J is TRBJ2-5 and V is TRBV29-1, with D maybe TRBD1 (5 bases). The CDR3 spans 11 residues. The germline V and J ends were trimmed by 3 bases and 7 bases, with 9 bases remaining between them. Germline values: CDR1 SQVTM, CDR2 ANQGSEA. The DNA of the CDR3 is TGCAGCGTTGAGTCAGGGTCGACCCAGTACTTC. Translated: CSVESGSTQYF.

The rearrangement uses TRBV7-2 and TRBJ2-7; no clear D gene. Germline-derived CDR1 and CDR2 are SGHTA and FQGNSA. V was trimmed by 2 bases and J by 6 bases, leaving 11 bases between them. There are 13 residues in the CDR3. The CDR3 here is CASSLRFSLEQYF. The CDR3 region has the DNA TGTGCCAGCAGCTTAAGGTTCAGCCTCGAGCAGTACTTC.

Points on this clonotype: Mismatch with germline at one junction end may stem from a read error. The CDR3 sequence: CGASWEDTQYF. CDR3 in DNA: TGCGGTGCGAGTTGGGAAGATACGCAGTATTTT. The V gene is TRBV20-1, the J gene TRBJ2-3, with D uncertain. Germline V gene data show CDR1 as DFQATT and CDR2 as SNEGSKA (reference sequence). The CDR3 extends over 11 amino acids.

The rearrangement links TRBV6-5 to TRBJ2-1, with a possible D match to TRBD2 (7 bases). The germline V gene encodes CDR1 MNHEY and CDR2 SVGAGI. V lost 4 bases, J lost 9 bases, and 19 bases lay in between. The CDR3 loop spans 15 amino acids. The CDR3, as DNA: TGTGCCAGCAGTTCCAGGGTCTCAGGGGAGGGTGAGCAGTTCTTC. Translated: CASSSRVSGEGEQFF.

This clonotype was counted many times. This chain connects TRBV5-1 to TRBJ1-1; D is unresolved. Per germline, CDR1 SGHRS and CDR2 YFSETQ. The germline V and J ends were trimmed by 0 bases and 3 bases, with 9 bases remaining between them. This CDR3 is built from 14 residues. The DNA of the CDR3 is TGCGCCAGCAGCTTGGCTGTTTCGTACACTGAAGCTTTCTTT. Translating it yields CASSLAVSYTEAFF.

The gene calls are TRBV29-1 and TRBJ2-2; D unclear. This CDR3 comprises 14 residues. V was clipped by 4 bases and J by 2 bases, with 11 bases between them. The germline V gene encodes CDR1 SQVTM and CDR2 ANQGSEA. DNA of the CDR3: TGCAGCGTTGTAACAGACTCTAACACCGGGGAGCTGTTTTTT. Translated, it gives CSVVTDSNTGELFF.